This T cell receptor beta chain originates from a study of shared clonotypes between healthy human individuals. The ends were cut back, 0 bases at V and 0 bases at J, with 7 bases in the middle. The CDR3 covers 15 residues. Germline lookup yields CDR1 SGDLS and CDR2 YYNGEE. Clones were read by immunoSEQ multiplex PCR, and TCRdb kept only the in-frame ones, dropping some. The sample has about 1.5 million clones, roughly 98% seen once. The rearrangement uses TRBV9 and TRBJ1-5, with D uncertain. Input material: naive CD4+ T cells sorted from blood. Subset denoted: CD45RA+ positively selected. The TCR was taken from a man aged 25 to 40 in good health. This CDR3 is CASSVDSYSNQPQHF. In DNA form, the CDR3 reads TGTGCCAGCAGCGTAGACAGTTATAGCAATCAGCCCCAGCATTTT.